Below are 10 T cell receptor beta chains sequenced from a single sample in a study of T-cell reconstitution after alpha-beta-depleted transplantation in children. Unique molecular identifiers were incorporated into the prepared TCRbeta library. TCRdb itself ran the PCR reads through MiXCR, one entry per CDR3 protein. The repertoire includes 200,000 to 300,000 distinct CDR3 sequences, about 25% of them detected once, and roughly 2.6% sits in the top ten. Here the sequenced sample was PBMCs, taken before TCRalphabeta/CD19-depleted stem cell transplant. Receptors were obtained from a girl aged 2-10 years with Fanconi anemia, due to receive a stem cell transplant.

This clonotype has more than one count but fewer than ten. The chain carries TRBV20-1 and TRBJ2-5; a weak D match, TRBD2 (5 bases). Between the trimmed V and J ends, which lost 7 bases and 5 bases, there was a span of 14 bases. Germline CDR1 and CDR2: DFQATT and SNEGSKA (reference sequence). This CDR3 comprises 12 residues. The CDR3 coding sequence is TGCAGTGTAGGACTGTCGGAGGAGACCCAGTACTTC. This translates into CSVGLSEETQYF.

In this sample, this clonotype turned up a few times. The rearrangement links TRBV29-1 to TRBJ2-5, with TRBD2 as a possible D gene (5 bases). CDR1 SQVTM and CDR2 ANQGSEA come from the germline V gene. V lost 4 bases and J lost 5, with 20 bases in between. CDR3 length: 15 amino acids. The CDR3 protein is CSVARVMDSRETQYF. The CDR3 region has the DNA TGCAGCGTTGCTCGTGTAATGGACTCGCGGGAGACCCAGTACTTC.

The chain is built from TRBV29-1 and TRBJ2-3; 7 bases line up with TRBD2. The germline V gene has CDR1 SQVTM and CDR2 ANQGSEA. The CDR3 loop spans 16 amino acids. The V and J ends lost 3 bases and 2 bases, in that order; junction bases with no gene match: 11. The CDR3 here is CSVEVRSGIPTDTQYF. The CDR3 region has the DNA TGCAGCGTTGAGGTGCGAAGCGGGATCCCCACAGATACGCAGTATTTT.

This clonotype was seen ten or more times. This chain joins TRBV20-1 and TRBJ2-7; 12 bases match TRBD2. The V gene end was trimmed by 6 bases and the J gene end by 5 bases; junction bases not matched to a gene: 11. This CDR3 is 15 amino acids long. The germline V gene has CDR1 DFQATT and CDR2 SNEGSKA (reference sequence). Here the CDR3 DNA reads TGCAGTGCAATACATACTCTAGCGGGGGGGAACGAGCAGTACTTC. Amino acid sequence: CSAIHTLAGGNEQYF.

This clonotype appeared once. The genes are TRBV7-6 and TRBJ2-2, with 9 bases lining up with TRBD2. V was pared by 5 bases and J by 5 bases, with 6 bases of the junction left unmatched. Germline assignment: CDR1 SGHVS and CDR2 FNYEAQ. The length of the CDR3 is 15 residues. The CDR3 DNA follows: TGTGCCAGCAGCGGTAGCGGGGGCGGGACCGGGGAGCTGTTTTTT. Translation gives CASSGSGGGTGELFF.

This clonotype was detected ten times or more. The V gene is TRBV12-3 or TRBV12-4, the J gene TRBJ2-5, with 9 positions matching TRBD1. This CDR3 region has 15 residues. Trimming at V came to 6 bases and at J to 0 bases, leaving 5 bases not matched to a gene. The CDR3 DNA reads TGTGCCAGCAGGACGACAGGGGGGTACCAAGAGACCCAGTACTTC. Translation: CASRTTGGYQETQYF.

This clonotype showed up many times. This sequence joins TRBV7-2 and TRBJ2-1; D gene unclear. V lost 2 bases to trimming and J lost 5 bases, with 7 bases between them. This CDR3 contains 13 residues. The germline gives CDR1 SGHTA, CDR2 FQGNSA. The CDR3 region has the DNA TGTGCCAGCAGCTTACTCCAAAACAATGAGCAGTTCTTC. Translating gives CASSLLQNNEQFF.

Concerning this clonotype: Germline and junction disagree at one end, which may indicate a read error. The chain carries TRBV5-4 and TRBJ2-4; weak D call: TRBD1 (6 bases). The CDR3 extends over 11 amino acids. Germline-derived CDR1 and CDR2 are SGHNT and YYREEE (reference sequence). CDR3 nucleotide sequence: TGTGCCAGCAGCCTTACAGGGAGATGGCACTTC. It encodes CASSLTGRWHF.

This clonotype was recorded many times. J is TRBJ2-7 and V is TRBV28; D is ambiguous. Per the germline V gene, CDR1 is MDHEN and CDR2 is SYDVKM. This CDR3 has 9 residues. The V end lost 8 bases, the J end lost 6 bases, and 5 bases lay between the germline ends. The CDR3 reads CASACEQYF. CDR3 nucleotide sequence: TGTGCCAGCGCCTGCGAGCAGTACTTC.

This clonotype was picked up many times. The chain couples TRBV10-3 to TRBJ2-3; 11 nucleotides line up with TRBD2. Looked up from germline, CDR1 is ENHRY and CDR2 is SYGVKD. Germline trimming cut 6 bases from V and 5 bases from J; bases unmatched to any gene: 7. This CDR3 contains 15 residues. The CDR3 loop is CAIRATGTSGDTQYF. For the CDR3, the DNA is TGTGCCATCAGGGCCACCGGGACTAGCGGAGATACGCAGTATTTT.